Detailed here is one T cell receptor beta chain. It was with 60 Vbeta and 13 Jbeta primers that the PCR ran. Authors' analysis steps: In a later analysis, approximately 80 million unique TCR beta chains included roughly 11 million shared by two or more donors. Sequencing was performed with immunoSEQ multiplex PCR; in TCRdb, only in-frame clones are kept and a portion is missing. That table supplies the V and J calls and clone size; D and trimming were determined from the DNA. This table holds around 100,000 clones, around two thirds found once. The entry originates in a study of cytomegalovirus exposure and HLA in healthy donors. Per the germline V gene, CDR1 is ENHRY and CDR2 is SYGVKD. The CDR3 consists of 15 residues. Trimming stripped 2 bases from V and 1 base from J, with 11 bases between. At the time of sampling, donors were nominally healthy, though unrecorded immune exposures were likely.

The TCR originated in a man aged 45 to 65 in good health and CMV-seropositive. The chain is built from TRBV10-3 and TRBJ1-1; D is uncertain. The sequenced sample consisted of PBMCs. The CDR3 sequence is CAISETGGQNTEAFF. CDR3 in DNA: TGTGCCATCAGTGAGACTGGCGGTCAGAACACTGAAGCTTTCTTT.